A single sample gave rise to the 30 T cell receptor beta chains below, sequenced in a study of OX40 agonist ivuxolimab in advanced cancers. The protocol was immunoSEQ multiplex PCR, while the TCRdb copy is restricted to in-frame clones and leaves out a portion. In the table there are tens of thousands of clones, approximately 81% of which are singletons. This specimen consisted of CD4+ or CD8+ T cells sorted from blood, obtained in a trial of the OX40 agonist ivuxolimab. The receptors were gathered from an adult with an advanced solid tumor such as melanoma, head and neck, liver or kidney cancer.

This clone has more than one count but fewer than ten. The chain links TRBV10-3 to TRBJ2-7; no reliable D call. The CDR3 sequence is 11 residues long. Trimming took 4 bases from V and 1 from J, leaving 2 bases between them. CDR1 and CDR2 from the germline V gene are ENHRY and SYGVKD. CDR3 residues: CAISGSYEQYF. Here the CDR3 DNA reads TGTGCCATCAGTGGGTCCTACGAGCAGTACTTC.

The chain couples TRBV27 to TRBJ1-1, with 8 bases that match TRBD1. The CDR3 runs to 15 residues. The V gene end was trimmed by 4 bases and the J gene end by 1 base; junction bases not matched to a gene: 5. CDR1 and CDR2 (germline): MNHEY, SMNVEV (reference sequence). The DNA of the CDR3 is TGTGCCAGCAGTTCTGGGACAGGTCGGAACACTGAAGCTTTCTTT. Its protein is CASSSGTGRNTEAFF.

V is TRBV11-1 and J is TRBJ1-3; the D gene is possibly TRBD1 (5 bases). V shed 5 bases and J shed 0 bases, with 8 bases lying between them. Germline V lookup: CDR1 SGHAT, CDR2 FQDESV (reference sequence). The CDR3 contains 14 residues. The CDR3 loop reads CASSPTVSGNTIYF. The CDR3 coding sequence is TGTGCCAGCAGCCCGACAGTCTCTGGAAACACCATATATTTT.

The rearrangement uses TRBV18 and TRBJ1-5, with D perhaps matching TRBD1 (5 bases). CDR1 is KGHSH and CDR2 is LQKENI in the germline V gene. The V end was cut by 3 bases, the J end by 9 bases, with 12 bases between. This CDR3 region has 13 residues. The CDR3 sequence: CASSPGTEVPQHF. CDR3 coding DNA: TGTGCCAGCTCACCTGGGACGGAGGTGCCCCAGCATTTT. The whole variable domain, remainder taken from reference TRBV18 and TRBJ1-5, is NAGVMQNPRHLVRRRGQEARLRCSPMKGHSHVYWYRQLPEEGLKFMVYLQKENIIDESGMPKERFSAEFPKEGPSILRIQQVVRGDSAAYFCASSPGTEVPQHFGDGTRLSIL.

The chain employs TRBV5-1 and TRBJ1-4, with 9 bases matching TRBD1. V lost 2 bases and J lost 9; bases outside the gene matches: 8. The CDR3 totals 15 residues. The germline CDR1 and CDR2 sequences are SGHRS and YFSETQ. CDR3 nucleotide sequence: TGCGCCAGCAGCTTTACGGGACAGGGAGGAAAAAAACTGTTTTTT. It yields the protein CASSFTGQGGKKLFF.

The chain employs TRBV19 and TRBJ1-3, with D possibly TRBD1 on 5 matching bases. There are 14 residues in the CDR3. In germline, CDR1 is LNHDA, CDR2 SQIVND (reference sequence). Trimming pared 6 bases from V and 3 bases from J, leaving 12 bases between. In DNA form, the CDR3 reads TGTGCCAGTAGCACCCGGGACCGTGGAAACACCATATATTTT. Encoded protein: CASSTRDRGNTIYF.

The CDR3 sequence is CASSYNTGYGYTF. The CDR3 bases are TGTGCCAGCAGTTACAACACGGGTTATGGCTACACCTTC. This rearrangement joins TRBV6-6 to TRBJ1-2; D gene uncertain. The germline V gene has CDR1 MNHNY and CDR2 SVGAGI (reference sequence). The CDR3 length is 13 residues. The V gene lost 2 bases and the J gene lost 5 bases, with 9 bases spanning the gap.

The chain links TRBV29-1 to TRBJ2-4, with 8 bases that match TRBD1. This CDR3 is 15 amino acids long. Germline V lookup: CDR1 SQVTM, CDR2 ANQGSEA. V trimming: 6 bases; J trimming: 0 bases; junction bases outside the gene matches: 7. CDR3 nucleotides: TGCAGCGTCGATTGGACAGGGAGAGCCAAAAACATTCAGTACTTC. Translated, it gives CSVDWTGRAKNIQYF.

The chain links TRBV19 to TRBJ1-3; no reliable D call. Germline values: CDR1 LNHDA, CDR2 SQIVND (reference sequence). This CDR3 is 16 amino acids long. Between the trimmed V and J ends, which lost 4 bases and 0 bases, there was a span of 13 bases. This CDR3 is CASSNYRGTSGNTIYF. As DNA, the CDR3 is TGTGCCAGTAGTAATTACCGGGGTACCTCTGGAAACACCATATATTTT. The complete variable domain, with remaining parts taken from reference TRBV19 and TRBJ1-3, reads DGGITQSPKYLFRKEGQNVTLSCEQNLNHDAMYWYRQDPGQGLRLIYYSQIVNDFQKGDIAEGYSVSREKKESFPLTVTSAQKNPTAFYLCASSNYRGTSGNTIYFGEGSWLTVV.

This clone was counted only a few times. The V and J genes are TRBV6-1 and TRBJ2-2, with D hard to call. The CDR3 extends over 11 amino acids. The germline CDR1 and CDR2 sequences are MNHNS and SASEGT. The V end lost 11 bases, the J end lost 1 base, and 5 bases lay between the germline ends. The CDR3 is CASLNTGELFF. In DNA, the CDR3 is TGTGCCTCCCTGAACACCGGGGAGCTGTTTTTT.

This clone has a single count. V gene TRBV7-2 combines with J gene TRBJ2-5; D is undetermined. Trimming stripped 1 base from V and 0 bases from J, with 9 bases between. The CDR3 has 15 amino acids. Germline CDR1 is SGHTA and CDR2 is FQGNSA. DNA for the CDR3: TGTGCCAGCAGCTTAGGCGGAGCCCACCAAGAGACCCAGTACTTC. It yields the protein CASSLGGAHQETQYF.

There are a few counts of this clone. The chain joins TRBV10-3 to TRBJ1-2; D not resolved. Germline assignment: CDR1 ENHRY and CDR2 SYGVKD. V was clipped by 3 bases and J by 0 bases, with 20 bases between them. The CDR3 has 18 amino acids. In nucleotides, the CDR3 is TGTGCCATCAGTGACCCGATAGGCGCTGCCCGAGCTAACTATGGCTACACCTTC. Translated: CAISDPIGAARANYGYTF.

The chain has TRBV28 and TRBJ1-2; TRBD1 matches at 7 bases. With 6 bases clipped from V and 3 bases from J, the junction kept 7 bases outside the gene matches. CDR3 length equals 14 residues. Germline V gives CDR1 MDHEN, CDR2 SYDVKM. CDR3 DNA: TGTGCCAGCAGCCCTGGGGGACAGTACTATGGCTACACCTTC. Its protein is CASSPGGQYYGYTF.

This sequence joins TRBV2 and TRBJ1-2, with a possible D match to TRBD1 (5 bases). The V gene lost 4 bases and the J gene lost 3 bases, with 12 bases spanning the gap. This CDR3 is 14 amino acids long. The germline gives CDR1 SNHLY, CDR2 FYNNEI. CDR3 in amino acids: CASSGERGDYGYTF. DNA of the CDR3: TGTGCCAGCAGTGGGGAGCGAGGGGACTATGGCTACACCTTC.

The chain carries TRBV7-2 and TRBJ2-5, with D possibly being TRBD1 (7 bases). Trimming took off 3 bases at V and 5 bases at J, with 13 bases between the two ends. Germline V gene sequence: CDR1 SGHTA, CDR2 FQGNSA. This CDR3 spans 14 amino acids. The CDR3: CASSFSRGRETQYF. CDR3 DNA sequence: TGTGCCAGCAGCTTTAGCAGGGGGAGGGAGACCCAGTACTTC.

The chain links TRBV11-3 to TRBJ2-1; TRBD2 matches at 9 bases. V gave up 5 bases and J gave up 5 bases; unmatched junction bases: 7. CDR1 and CDR2 (germline): SGHNT, YENEEA. There are 15 residues in the CDR3. The CDR3 DNA sequence: TGTGCCAGCAGCCCGCGACTAGCGGAGAACAATGAGCAGTTCTTC. It yields the protein CASSPRLAENNEQFF.

The chain employs TRBV4-1 and TRBJ2-7; D is possibly TRBD2 (5 bases). The V gene lost 0 bases and the J gene lost 0 bases, with 9 bases spanning the gap. Germline V CDR1 and CDR2: MGHRA, YSYEKL. This CDR3 region has 15 residues. CDR3 in amino acids: CASSQDLRDSYEQYF. In nucleotides, the CDR3 is TGCGCCAGCAGCCAAGATTTGAGGGACTCCTACGAGCAGTACTTC.

There are a few counts of this clone. V and J are TRBV19 and TRBJ1-1, with no clear D. Germline lookup yields CDR1 LNHDA and CDR2 SQIVND (reference sequence). CDR3 length: 16 residues. The V end lost 10 bases, the J end lost 3 bases, and 24 bases lay between the germline ends. This CDR3 is CATSNLLSPEYTEAFF. The CDR3 coding sequence is TGTGCCACCTCCAATCTTCTCTCTCCGGAGTACACTGAAGCTTTCTTT.

In DNA form, the CDR3 reads TGTGCCACCAGCAGAGCTAGCGGAAGAGCTTTTATCTACGAGCAGTACGTC. Encoded protein: CATSRASGRAFIYEQYV. The V gene is TRBV15, the J gene TRBJ2-7, with 7 bases matching TRBD2. V gave up 1 base and J gave up 3 bases; unmatched junction bases: 12. The V gene's germline CDR1 is LNHNV and CDR2 YYDKDF (reference sequence). The CDR3 loop spans 17 amino acids.

This chain's CDR3 is CASSQDSGYGYTF. The DNA for the CDR3 is TGTGCCAGCAGCCAAGATTCCGGGTATGGCTACACCTTC. The V and J genes are TRBV4-2 and TRBJ1-2, with D unclear. The germline V gene encodes CDR1 LGHNA and CDR2 YNFKEQ. This CDR3 spans 13 amino acids. Trimming left V 0 bases short and J 5 bases short, with 7 bases between.

The rearrangement joins TRBV11-2 to TRBJ1-1; D is uncertain. The CDR3 length is 11 residues. The germline V gene encodes CDR1 SGHAT and CDR2 FQNNGV. Trimming took off 2 bases at V and 6 bases at J, with 4 bases between the two ends. The CDR3 sequence is CASSLWSEAFF. The CDR3 nucleotides read TGTGCCAGCAGCTTATGGTCTGAAGCTTTCTTT. Filled out from reference TRBV11-2 and TRBJ1-1, the complete variable domain reads EAGVAQSPRYKIIEKRQSVAFWCNPISGHATLYWYQQILGQGPKLLIQFQNNGVVDDSQLPKDRFSAERLKGVDSTLKIQPAKLEDSAVYLCASSLWSEAFFGQGTRLTVV.

The chain joins TRBV5-8 to TRBJ2-1; D tentatively fits TRBD1 or TRBD2 (7 bases each). Germline CDR1 and CDR2: SGHTS and YDEGEE. V was trimmed by 4 bases and J by 6 bases, leaving 20 bases between them. This CDR3 spans 16 amino acids. The CDR3 here is CASSQTGREIFNEQFF. The CDR3 nucleotides read TGTGCCAGCAGCCAGACAGGGAGGGAGATCTTCAATGAGCAGTTCTTC.

The chain has TRBV6-5 and TRBJ2-7, with 7 bases fitting TRBD1. Trimming cost V 7 bases and J 7 bases; bases outside gene matches: 13. The CDR3 loop spans 14 amino acids. Germline CDR1 is MNHEY and CDR2 is SVGAGI. CDR3 coding DNA: TGTGCCAGCAAACCCGACAGGGCCTTGGGGGAGCAGTACTTC. Translation gives CASKPDRALGEQYF.

The rearrangement links TRBV7-2 to TRBJ1-2; 7 positions agree with TRBD1. Germline loops: CDR1 SGHTA, CDR2 FQGNSA. The CDR3 totals 14 residues. The trim removed 4 bases at V and 3 bases at J, leaving 5 bases unmatched. CDR3 coding DNA: TGTGCCAGCAGCTATAGGGACAGCTACTATGGCTACACCTTC. This codes for CASSYRDSYYGYTF. Full variable domain (rest looked up from reference TRBV7-2 and TRBJ1-2): GAGVSQSPSNKVTEKGKDVELRCDPISGHTALYWYRQSLGQGLEFLIYFQGNSAPDKSGLPSDRFSAERTGGSVSTLTIQRTQQEDSAVYLCASSYRDSYYGYTFGSGTRLTVV.

The V call is TRBV9, the J call TRBJ1-4, with a weak D call TRBD1 (6 bases). This CDR3 is built from 14 residues. Trimming stripped 4 bases from V and 1 base from J, with 8 bases between. The germline V gene has CDR1 SGDLS and CDR2 YYNGEE. CDR3 sequence reads: CASSLQGTNEKLFF. DNA of the CDR3: TGTGCCAGCAGCTTACAGGGAACTAATGAAAAACTGTTTTTT.

This chain joins TRBV6-5 and TRBJ1-4, with D perhaps TRBD1 (5 bases). From germline, CDR1 is MNHEY and CDR2 SVGAGI. The CDR3 runs to 13 residues. V lost 6 bases, J lost 2 bases, and 7 bases lay in between. The CDR3, as DNA: TGTGCCAGCAGGAGGGACACTAATGAAAAACTGTTTTTT. Protein: CASRRDTNEKLFF.

V gene TRBV20-1 combines with J gene TRBJ1-1; perhaps TRBD1 as D (6 bases). V lost 6 bases and J 2 bases, leaving 7 bases between the germline ends. This CDR3 is built from 11 residues. Per the germline V gene, CDR1 is DFQATT and CDR2 is SNEGSKA (reference sequence). The CDR3 nucleotides are TGCAGTGCGGGGACAAACACTGAAGCTTTCTTT. Translated, it gives CSAGTNTEAFF.

The count of this clone is one. The V call is TRBV19, the J call TRBJ1-5; 10 nucleotides match TRBD1. CDR1 is LNHDA, CDR2 SQIVND, per germline (reference sequence). Germline trimming cut 8 bases from V and 1 base from J; bases unmatched to any gene: 5. The CDR3 consists of 15 residues. DNA of the CDR3: TGTGCCAGTGATGACAGGGGGCTAAGCAATCAGCCCCAGCATTTT. Its protein is CASDDRGLSNQPQHF.

The rearrangement joins TRBV19 to TRBJ1-1; unclear D gene. Trimming pared 2 bases from V and 1 base from J, leaving 17 bases between. CDR1 is LNHDA and CDR2 is SQIVND in the germline V gene (reference sequence). CDR3 length: 17 residues. The CDR3 loop reads CASSIRTIGRPNTEAFF. The CDR3 DNA sequence: TGTGCCAGTAGTATAAGGACTATTGGCCGGCCGAACACTGAAGCTTTCTTT.

The chain carries TRBV7-7 and TRBJ2-5; TRBD2 matches at 8 bases. The length of the CDR3 is 15 residues. Germline V CDR1 and CDR2: SSHAT, FNYEAQ (reference sequence). With 4 bases clipped from V and 2 bases from J, the junction kept 6 bases outside the gene matches. The CDR3 DNA sequence: TGTGCCAGCAGCTCATCGGGGGGGTTTCAAGAGACCCAGTACTTC. Protein product: CASSSSGGFQETQYF. The full variable domain, in which reference TRBV7-7 and TRBJ2-5 provide the parts outside the CDR3, is GAGVSQSPRYKVTKRGQDVTLRCDPISSHATLYWYQQALGQGPEFLTYFNYEAQPDKSGLPSDRFSAERPEGSISTLTIQRTEQRDSAMYRCASSSSGGFQETQYFGPGTRLLVL.